Listed below are T cell receptor beta chains from one sample, sequenced in a study of regulatory T cells in long-lasting Graves disease. TCRdb re-called the multiplex PCR reads through MiXCR, storing one row per CDR3 protein. The sample consists of hundreds of thousands of distinct CDR3 sequences, roughly 15% of them appearing once. The data were also submitted as part of a second study, on T cells in Graves' hyperthyroidism and ophthalmopathy.

The sample here was peripheral blood mononuclear cells (PBMCs), taken at new diagnosis, from a patient treated with antithyroid drugs. The receptors were sampled from a woman younger than 45 with Graves disease. Each CDR3 is given with its conserved first and last residue.

v_gene	j_gene	CDR3aa
TRBV12-3/TRBV12-4	TRBJ1-2	CASSLEELYGYTF
TRBV20-1	TRBJ2-1	CSASFRGGRNEQFF
TRBV28	TRBJ1-5	CASRPDGGYSNQPQHF
TRBV6-6	TRBJ2-1	CASSYSTSAIYNEQFF
TRBV6-2/TRBV6-3	TRBJ1-2	CAGSSTGPRGYTF
TRBV9	TRBJ1-1	CASDPQGLNTEAFF
TRBV20-1	TRBJ2-7	CSARATGGAYEQYF
TRBV9	TRBJ1-6	CASSSRTGLNSPLHF
TRBV3-1	TRBJ2-7	CASSQVSGGAYEQYF
TRBV29-1	TRBJ2-7	CSVVELGGTTYEQYF
TRBV25-1	TRBJ2-3	CASSPRRNTDTQYF
TRBV18	TRBJ1-6	CASSLPDKSLHF
TRBV28	TRBJ2-5	CASSQGDNKQETQYF
TRBV24-1	TRBJ2-1	CATSETTSGWFF
TRBV6-5	TRBJ1-1	CASSYSLVRVREAFF
TRBV7-2	TRBJ2-2	CASSLRLENTGELFF
TRBV6-1	TRBJ1-1	CASSDMAPGAFF
TRBV7-9	TRBJ2-3	CASSLSISSTDTQYF
TRBV12-3/TRBV12-4	TRBJ1-4	CATGEGPATNEKLFF
TRBV28	TRBJ2-7	CASMISGTGSDEQYF
TRBV3-1	TRBJ1-1	CASSATTRPNTEAFF
TRBV5-1	TRBJ2-3	CASSLGGLAGPDTQYF
TRBV12-3/TRBV12-4	TRBJ2-5	CASSSHRAEETQYF
TRBV20-1	TRBJ1-5	CSARVGSWVQPQHF
TRBV27	TRBJ1-5	CASRTFAGQGRSQPQHF